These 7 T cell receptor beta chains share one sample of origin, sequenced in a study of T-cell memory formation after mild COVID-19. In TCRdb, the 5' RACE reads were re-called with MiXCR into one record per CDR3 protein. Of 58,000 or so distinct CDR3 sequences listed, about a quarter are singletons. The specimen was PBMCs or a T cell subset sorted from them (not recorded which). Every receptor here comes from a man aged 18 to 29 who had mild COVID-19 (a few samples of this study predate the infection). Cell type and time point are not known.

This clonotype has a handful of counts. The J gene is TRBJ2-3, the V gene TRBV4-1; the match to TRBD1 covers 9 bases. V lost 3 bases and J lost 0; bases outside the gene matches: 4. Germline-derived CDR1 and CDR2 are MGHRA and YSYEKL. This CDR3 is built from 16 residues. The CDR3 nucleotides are TGCGCCAGCAGCCAGGATGGACAGGGGAGCACAGATACGCAGTATTTT. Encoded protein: CASSQDGQGSTDTQYF.

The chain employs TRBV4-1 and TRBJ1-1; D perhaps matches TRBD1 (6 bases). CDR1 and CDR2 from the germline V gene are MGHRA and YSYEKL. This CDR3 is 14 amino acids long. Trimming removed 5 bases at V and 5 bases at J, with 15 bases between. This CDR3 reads CASSVYRVGTEAFF. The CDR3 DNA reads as TGCGCCAGCAGCGTATACAGGGTAGGGACTGAAGCTTTCTTT.

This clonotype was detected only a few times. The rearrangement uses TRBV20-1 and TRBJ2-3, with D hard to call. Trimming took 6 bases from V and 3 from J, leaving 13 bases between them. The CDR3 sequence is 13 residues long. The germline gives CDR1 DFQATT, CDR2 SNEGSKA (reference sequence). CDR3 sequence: CSAWFIGTDTQYF. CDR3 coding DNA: TGCAGTGCATGGTTCATTGGGACAGATACGCAGTATTTT.

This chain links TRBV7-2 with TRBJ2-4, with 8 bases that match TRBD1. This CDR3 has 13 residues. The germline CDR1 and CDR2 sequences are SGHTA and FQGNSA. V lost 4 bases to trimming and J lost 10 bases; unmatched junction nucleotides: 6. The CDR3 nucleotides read TGTGCCAGCAGCTCGACCGACAGGGGTATTCAGTACTTC. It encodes CASSSTDRGIQYF.

The CDR3 region has the DNA TGTGCCAGTAGTTTAACAGGGGATCCGAACACCGGGGAGCTGTTTTTT. This translates into CASSLTGDPNTGELFF. J is TRBJ2-2 and V is TRBV19, with 7 nucleotides matching TRBD1. J gave up 0 bases and V 5 bases, and 6 bases lay outside the gene matches. Germline V gene sequence: CDR1 LNHDA, CDR2 SQIVND (reference sequence). The CDR3 extends over 16 amino acids.

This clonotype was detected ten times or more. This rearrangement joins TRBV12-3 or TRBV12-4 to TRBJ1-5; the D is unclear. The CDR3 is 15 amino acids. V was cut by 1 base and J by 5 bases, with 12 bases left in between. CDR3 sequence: CASSLGQSPDQPQHF. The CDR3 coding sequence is TGTGCCAGCAGTTTAGGGCAGTCCCCCGATCAGCCCCAGCATTTT.

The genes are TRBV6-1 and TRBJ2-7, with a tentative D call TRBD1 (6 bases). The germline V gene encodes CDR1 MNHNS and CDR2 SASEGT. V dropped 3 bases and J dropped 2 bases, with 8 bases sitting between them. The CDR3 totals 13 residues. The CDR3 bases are TGTGCCAGCAGTGACAGGGGAGCCTACGAGCAGTACTTC. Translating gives CASSDRGAYEQYF.